This TCR beta chain came from a study of blood T cell repertoires in COVID-19. Per the original methods: Amplification from reference gene primers served as the basis for estimated nucleated cell counts. Profiled with immunoSEQ multiplex PCR; TCRdb holds only in-frame clones, not every one. V and J calls and clone size are those listed in that table; D and trimming were worked out from the DNA. The sample lists around 160,000 clones, just under 85% occurring once. The sequence derives from a woman aged 40 to 50 with active or convalescent COVID-19. The sequencing sample was made of peripheral blood.

This chain's CDR3 is CSVRTGLATQSTDTQYF. The CDR3 DNA sequence: TGCAGCGTACGGACAGGGCTAGCAACCCAAAGCACAGATACGCAGTATTTT. The rearrangement uses TRBV29-1 and TRBJ2-3; TRBD1 matches 8 bases. Germline CDR1 is SQVTM and CDR2 is ANQGSEA. V lost 6 bases, J lost 0 bases, and 14 bases stayed unmatched. This CDR3 has 17 amino acids.